This T cell receptor beta chain originates from a study of cytomegalovirus exposure and HLA in healthy donors. Study-wide context: From HLA-typed donors, an early data release held around 80 million unique TCRs. Broader study findings: Earlier analysis found most TCR beta V segments productive about 90% or about 30% of the time. Three CMV-associated chains proved CMV antigen-specific in vitro.

This CDR3 is built from 13 residues. V lost 6 bases, J lost 6 bases, and 6 bases stayed unmatched. From germline, CDR1 is SQVTM and CDR2 ANQGSEA. The primer mix had 60 Vbeta and 13 Jbeta primers. The assay was immunoSEQ multiplex PCR, and TCRdb's table has in-frame clones only and misses some. The sample holds fewer than 200,000 clones, 65% to 80% seen once. A note on this clone: Its cognate antigen is unknown.

The sequenced sample consisted of PBMCs. The clonotype comes from a female donor in good health and CMV-seronegative. The genes are TRBV29-1 and TRBJ2-7, with 12 positions matching TRBD1. The CDR3 nucleotides read TGCAGCGTCGCCGGGACAGGGGGCGGCGAGCAGTACTTC. It is translated as CSVAGTGGGEQYF.